This is a list of T cell receptor beta chains from one sample in a study of metastatic and nonmetastatic thyroid tumors. MiXCR re-clonotyped the PCR reads for TCRdb. This repertoire shows 30,000 to 35,000 clones, 25% to 30% found once; its top ten account for approximately 8%. Sequencing input: blood. The receptor set was obtained from a female donor with papillary thyroid cancer or a benign thyroid nodule (not recorded which). Some clones in this sample may be carry-over from other donors' samples. CDR3s include the opening cysteine and the closing phenylalanine or tryptophan. D genes are given only for firm matches. For some rows the clone size is stated as once, few or many, or as a class when expanded; others skip it.

abundance	j_gene	d_gene	v_gene	CDR3aa	CDR3nt
few	TRBJ1-2	NA	TRBV27	CASSFTGGGYTF	TGTGCCAGCAGTTTTACGGGGGGTGGCTACACCTTC
many	TRBJ1-4	TRBD1	TRBV9	CASTEGTGGEKLFF	TGTGCCAGCACCGAAGGGACAGGGGGAGAAAAACTGTTTTTT
few	TRBJ1-2	NA	TRBV10-2	CASSESYSGNYGYTF	TGCGCCAGCAGTGAGTCGTATTCAGGGAACTATGGCTACACCTTC
many	TRBJ1-1	NA	TRBV2	CASNRPNTEAFF	TGTGCCAGCAATCGCCCTAACACTGAAGCTTTCTTT
few	TRBJ1-2	TRBD1	TRBV19	CASSMGRGGLNGYTF	TGTGCCAGTAGTATGGGTAGAGGGGGCTTGAATGGCTACACCTTC
once	TRBJ2-1	NA	TRBV20-1	CSARVPGLSVGIF	TGCAGTGCTAGAGTCCCGGGACTCAGTGTCGGGATCTTC
NA	TRBJ2-1	TRBD2	TRBV20-1	CSARTGTSGISYNEQFF	TGCAGTGCTAGAACCGGGACTAGCGGGATCTCCTACAATGAGCAGTTCTTC
few	TRBJ2-7	NA	TRBV7-6	CASSLSLAYEQYF	TGTGCCAGCAGCTTAAGTCTGGCCTACGAGCAGTACTTC
NA	TRBJ1-2	TRBD1	TRBV4-1	CASSQVSRGTGAPGYTF	TGCGCCAGCAGCCAAGTTTCCCGAGGGACAGGGGCTCCTGGCTACACCTTC
many	TRBJ1-2	NA	TRBV3-1	CASSLNIKKYGYTF	TGTGCCAGCAGCCTAAATATCAAGAAATATGGCTACACCTTC
once	TRBJ1-3	NA	TRBV18	CASSPDPSGNTIYF	TGTGCCAGCTCACCAGACCCGTCTGGAAACACCATATATTTT
NA	TRBJ1-2	NA	TRBV4-1	CASSQERTADNYGYTF	TGCGCCAGCAGCCAAGAACGGACGGCGGATAACTATGGCTACACCTTC
NA	TRBJ2-3	TRBD2	TRBV9	CASSEPSGGIPDTQYF	TGTGCCAGCAGCGAACCTAGCGGGGGGATCCCAGATACTCAGTATTTT
NA	TRBJ1-3	NA	TRBV30	CAWSWSGGNTIYF	TGTGCCTGGAGTTGGTCGGGGGGAAACACCATATATTTT
many	TRBJ2-1	TRBD2	TRBV7-7	CASSPSGRVGNEQFF	TGTGCTAGCAGCCCTAGCGGGAGGGTTGGGAATGAGCAGTTCTTC
many	TRBJ2-5	TRBD2	TRBV11-2	CASSPRSREGETQYF	TGTGCCAGCAGTCCCAGATCCCGGGAGGGAGAGACCCAGTACTTC
many	TRBJ2-5	NA	TRBV5-1	CASSLQGAEETQYF	TGCGCCAGCAGCTTGCAAGGGGCCGAAGAGACCCAGTACTTC
NA	TRBJ2-7	NA	TRBV11-3	CASNRERGSSYEQYF	TGTGCCAGCAATCGGGAGAGGGGGAGCTCCTACGAGCAGTACTTC
many	TRBJ1-4	NA	TRBV9	CASSVGAASNEKLFF	TGTGCCAGCAGCGTAGGGGCAGCCTCGAATGAAAAACTGTTTTTT
few	TRBJ2-3	TRBD2	TRBV5-1	CASSLGGGRSTDTQYF	TGCGCCAGCAGCTTGGGTGGCGGGAGGAGCACAGATACGCAGTATTTT
many	TRBJ1-5	NA	TRBV19	CASSIAGRSNQPQHF	TGTGCCAGTAGTATAGCTGGGCGGAGCAATCAGCCCCAGCATTTT
NA	TRBJ1-2	TRBD1	TRBV20-1	CRARDLGTGRHGYTF	TGCCGTGCTAGGGACCTCGGGACAGGGAGGCATGGCTACACCTTC
NA	TRBJ2-6	NA	TRBV5-1	CASSLVGGCSGAYVLTF	TGCGCCAGCAGCTTGGTTGGAGGGTGCTCTGGGGCCTACGTCCTGACTTTC
many	TRBJ2-7	TRBD2	TRBV18	CASSLKGGSGLAGPTYEQYF	TGTGCCAGCTCACTCAAAGGGGGGTCGGGACTAGCGGGACCTACCTACGAGCAGTACTTC
few	TRBJ2-1	NA	TRBV27	CASSGSGCRAYNEQFF	TGTGCCAGCAGTGGGAGCGGGTGCCGCGCCTACAATGAGCAGTTCTTC
few	TRBJ1-2	NA	TRBV27	CASSFAGEYGYTF	TGTGCCAGCAGTTTCGCAGGGGAATATGGCTACACCTTC
few	TRBJ2-6	NA	TRBV6-4	CASSDSWEVANVLTF	TGTGCCAGCAGTGACTCTTGGGAGGTGGCCAACGTCCTGACTTTC
few	TRBJ1-5	NA	TRBV19	CASRQYSNQPQHF	TGTGCCAGTAGACAGTATAGCAATCAGCCCCAGCATTTT
many	TRBJ1-5	NA	TRBV5-6	CASSLERSNQPQHF	TGTGCCAGCAGCCTGGAGAGGAGCAATCAGCCCCAGCATTTT
NA	TRBJ1-5	TRBD1	TRBV6-1	CATYRDRWQSNQPQHF	TGTGCCACTTACCGGGACAGGTGGCAGAGCAATCAGCCCCAGCATTTT
NA	TRBJ1-1	NA	TRBV27	CASSLGQREGYTEAFF	TGTGCCAGCAGTTTAGGACAGAGGGAGGGTTACACTGAAGCTTTCTTT
NA	TRBJ2-3	NA	TRBV7-8	CASSLMSDTQYF	TGTGCCAGCAGCTTGATGTCAGATACGCAGTATTTT
many	TRBJ2-4	TRBD2	TRBV5-1	CASSLSGLAGGVAKNIQYF	TGCGCCAGCAGCTTGTCAGGACTAGCGGGAGGGGTAGCCAAAAACATTCAGTACTTC
NA	TRBJ2-1	NA	TRBV6-1	CASSGMVDRNEQFF	TGTGCCAGCAGCGGGATGGTCGATCGCAATGAGCAGTTCTTC
NA	TRBJ2-7	NA	TRBV11-3	CASSADYQHYF	TGTGCCAGCAGCGCGGACTACCAGCATTACTTC
NA	TRBJ2-1	NA	TRBV6-1	CASSEGRVSPFNEQFF	TGTGCCAGCAGTGAAGGAAGGGTTTCCCCTTTTAATGAGCAGTTCTTC
few	TRBJ2-7	TRBD2	TRBV28	CASSRPGTSIYEQYF	TGTGCCAGCAGCCGGCCCGGGACTAGCATCTACGAGCAGTACTTC
few	TRBJ1-2	NA	TRBV12-3/TRBV12-4	CASSRVGRENFYTF	TGTGCCAGCAGCCGGGTTGGCAGGGAGAATTTCTACACCTTC
medium-sized	TRBJ1-1	NA	TRBV6-1	CASGINPGGWTEAFF	TGTGCCAGCGGAATCAACCCGGGGGGGTGGACTGAAGCTTTCTTT
NA	TRBJ1-2	NA	TRBV7-8	CASSLGVAEESYGYTF	TGTGCCAGCAGCTTAGGGGTAGCGGAGGAGTCTTATGGCTACACCTTC
NA	TRBJ1-2	NA	TRBV24-1	CATSEGQPFGYTF	TGTGCCACCAGTGAAGGCCAGCCTTTCGGCTACACCTTC
many	TRBJ2-7	TRBD2	TRBV29-1	CSVLTSGSSYEQYF	TGCAGCGTCCTGACTAGCGGGAGCTCCTACGAGCAGTACTTC
NA	TRBJ2-5	TRBD1	TRBV20-1	CSARDRGIQETQYF	TGCAGTGCTAGGGACAGGGGGATACAAGAGACCCAGTACTTC
medium-sized	TRBJ1-1	TRBD1	TRBV27	CASSFLRDRRNTEAFF	TGTGCCAGCAGTTTCTTACGGGACAGGAGAAACACTGAAGCTTTCTTT
NA	TRBJ2-7	TRBD2	TRBV12-3/TRBV12-4	CASSRRVAGAYEQYF	TGTGCCAGCAGCCGACGGGTGGCGGGGGCCTACGAGCAGTACTTC
many	TRBJ1-1	NA	TRBV29-1	CSVVPGRIAEAFF	TGCAGCGTTGTTCCTGGAAGAATCGCTGAAGCTTTCTTT